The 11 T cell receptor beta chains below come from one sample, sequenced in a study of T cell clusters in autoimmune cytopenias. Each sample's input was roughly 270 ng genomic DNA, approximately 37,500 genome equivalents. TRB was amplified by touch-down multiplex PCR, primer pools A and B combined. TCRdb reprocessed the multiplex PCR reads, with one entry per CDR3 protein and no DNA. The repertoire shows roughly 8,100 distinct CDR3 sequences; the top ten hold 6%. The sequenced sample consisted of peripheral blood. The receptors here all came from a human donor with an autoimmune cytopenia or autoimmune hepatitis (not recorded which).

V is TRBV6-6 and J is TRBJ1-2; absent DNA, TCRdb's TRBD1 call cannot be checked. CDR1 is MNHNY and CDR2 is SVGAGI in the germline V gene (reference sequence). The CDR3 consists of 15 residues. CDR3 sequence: CASSYSMGRGHGYTF.

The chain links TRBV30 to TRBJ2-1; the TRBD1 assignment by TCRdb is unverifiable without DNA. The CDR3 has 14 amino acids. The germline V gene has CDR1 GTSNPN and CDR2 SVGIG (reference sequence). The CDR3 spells CAWRSRRGGNEQFF.

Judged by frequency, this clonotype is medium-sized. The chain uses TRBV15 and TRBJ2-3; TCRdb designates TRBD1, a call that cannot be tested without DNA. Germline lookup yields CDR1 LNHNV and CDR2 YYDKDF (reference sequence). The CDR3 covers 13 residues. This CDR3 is CATHRGSTDTQYF.

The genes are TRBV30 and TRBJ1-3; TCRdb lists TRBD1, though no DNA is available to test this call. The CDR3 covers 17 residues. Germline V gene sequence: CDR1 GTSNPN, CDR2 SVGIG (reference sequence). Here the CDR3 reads CAWGWEGGTWTGNTIYF.

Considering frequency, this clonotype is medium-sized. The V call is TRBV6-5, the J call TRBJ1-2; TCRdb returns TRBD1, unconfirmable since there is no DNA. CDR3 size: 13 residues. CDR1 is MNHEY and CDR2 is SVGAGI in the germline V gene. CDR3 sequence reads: CASSYQGAKGYTF.

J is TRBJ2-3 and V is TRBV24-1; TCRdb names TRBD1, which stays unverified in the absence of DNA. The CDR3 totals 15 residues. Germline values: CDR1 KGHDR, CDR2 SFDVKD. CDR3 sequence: CATSDRAVGTDTQYF.

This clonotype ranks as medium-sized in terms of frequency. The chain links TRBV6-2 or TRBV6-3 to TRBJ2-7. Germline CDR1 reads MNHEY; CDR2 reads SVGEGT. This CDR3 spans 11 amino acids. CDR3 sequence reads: CASTVGYEQYF.

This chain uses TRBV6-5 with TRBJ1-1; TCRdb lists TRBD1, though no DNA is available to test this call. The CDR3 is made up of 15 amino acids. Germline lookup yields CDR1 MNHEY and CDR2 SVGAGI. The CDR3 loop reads CASSGALGGNTEAFF.

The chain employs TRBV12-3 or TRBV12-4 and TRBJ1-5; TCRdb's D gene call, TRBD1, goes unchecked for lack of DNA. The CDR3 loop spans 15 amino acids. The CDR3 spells CASSLGGGGYQPQHF.

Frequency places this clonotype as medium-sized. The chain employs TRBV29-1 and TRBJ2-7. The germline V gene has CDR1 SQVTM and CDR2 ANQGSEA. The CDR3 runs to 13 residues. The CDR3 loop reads CSVYGQGSYEQYF.

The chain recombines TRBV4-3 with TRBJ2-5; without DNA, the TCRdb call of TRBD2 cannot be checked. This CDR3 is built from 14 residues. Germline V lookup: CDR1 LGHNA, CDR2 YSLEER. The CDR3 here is CASSLRLGGETQYF.